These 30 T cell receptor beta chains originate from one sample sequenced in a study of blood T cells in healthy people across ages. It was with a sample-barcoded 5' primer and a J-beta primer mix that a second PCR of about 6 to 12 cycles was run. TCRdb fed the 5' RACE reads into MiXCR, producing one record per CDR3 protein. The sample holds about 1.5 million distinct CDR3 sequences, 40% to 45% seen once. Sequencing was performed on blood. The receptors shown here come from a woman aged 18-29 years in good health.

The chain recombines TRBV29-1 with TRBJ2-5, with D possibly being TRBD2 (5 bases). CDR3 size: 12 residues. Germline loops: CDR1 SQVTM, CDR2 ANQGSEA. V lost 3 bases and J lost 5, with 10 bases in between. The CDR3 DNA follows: TGCAGCGTTGATAAGAGGAGGGAGACCCAGTACTTC. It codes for CSVDKRRETQYF.

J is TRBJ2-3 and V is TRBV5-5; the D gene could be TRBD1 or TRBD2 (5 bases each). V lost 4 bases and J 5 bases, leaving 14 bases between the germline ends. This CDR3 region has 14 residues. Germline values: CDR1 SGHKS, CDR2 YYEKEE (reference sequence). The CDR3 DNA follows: TGTGCCAGCAGCGTGGGACCCGCGGGAGATACGCAGTATTTT. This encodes CASSVGPAGDTQYF.

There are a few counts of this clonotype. The CDR3 reads CASSLALPGGVGYGYTF. CDR3 nucleotides: TGTGCCAGCAGCTTAGCTTTACCAGGGGGAGTCGGGTATGGCTACACCTTC. The rearrangement links TRBV7-9 to TRBJ1-2; 7 bases align to TRBD1. The ends lost 0 bases at V and 5 bases at J; junction bases unmatched: 12. CDR1 SEHNR and CDR2 FQNEAQ come from the germline V gene (reference sequence). CDR3 length equals 17 residues.

The chain's CDR3 is CASETGPPAKNIQYF. The CDR3 coding sequence is TGTGCCAGCGAAACAGGGCCCCCAGCCAAAAACATTCAGTACTTC. The J gene is TRBJ2-4, the V gene TRBV6-2 or TRBV6-3; maybe TRBD1 (6 bases). The germline gives CDR1 MNHEY, CDR2 SVGEGT. Between the trimmed V and J ends, which lost 8 bases and 0 bases, there was a span of 14 bases. The CDR3 spans 15 residues.

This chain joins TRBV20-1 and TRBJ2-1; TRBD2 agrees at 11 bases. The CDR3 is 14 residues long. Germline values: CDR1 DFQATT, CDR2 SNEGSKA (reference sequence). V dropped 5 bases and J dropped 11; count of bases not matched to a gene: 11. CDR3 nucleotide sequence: TGCAGTGCTGCCTACGGGACTAGCGGTTGGAAGCAGTTCTTC. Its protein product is CSAAYGTSGWKQFF.

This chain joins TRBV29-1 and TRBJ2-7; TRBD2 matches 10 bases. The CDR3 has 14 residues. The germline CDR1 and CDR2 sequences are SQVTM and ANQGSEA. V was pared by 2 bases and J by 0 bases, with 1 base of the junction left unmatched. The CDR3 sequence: CSVEIAGGSYEQYF. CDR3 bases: TGCAGCGTTGAAATAGCGGGAGGCTCCTACGAGCAGTACTTC.

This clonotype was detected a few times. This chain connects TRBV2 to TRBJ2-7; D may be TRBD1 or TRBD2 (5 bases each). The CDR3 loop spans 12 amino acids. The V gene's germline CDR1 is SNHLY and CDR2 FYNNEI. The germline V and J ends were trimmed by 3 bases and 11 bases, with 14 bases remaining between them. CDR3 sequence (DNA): TGTGCCAGCAGTGAGCTTGGGACCCCCGAGTACTTC. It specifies CASSELGTPEYF.

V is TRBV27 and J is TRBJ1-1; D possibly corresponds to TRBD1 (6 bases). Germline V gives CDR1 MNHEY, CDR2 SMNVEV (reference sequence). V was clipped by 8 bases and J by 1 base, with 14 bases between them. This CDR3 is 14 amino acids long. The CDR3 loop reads CASGPGQANTEAFF. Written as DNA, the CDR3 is TGTGCCAGCGGCCCGGGACAAGCGAACACTGAAGCTTTCTTT.

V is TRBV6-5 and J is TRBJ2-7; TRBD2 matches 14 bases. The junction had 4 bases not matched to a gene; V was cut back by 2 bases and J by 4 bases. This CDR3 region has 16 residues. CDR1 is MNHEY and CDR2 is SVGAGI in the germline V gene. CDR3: CASSYGTSGSMYEQYF. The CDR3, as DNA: TGTGCCAGCAGTTACGGGACTAGCGGGAGCATGTACGAGCAGTACTTC.

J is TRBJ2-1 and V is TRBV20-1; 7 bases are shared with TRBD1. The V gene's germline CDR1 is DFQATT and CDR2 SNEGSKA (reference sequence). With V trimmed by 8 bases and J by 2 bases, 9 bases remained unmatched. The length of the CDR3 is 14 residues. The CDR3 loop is CSTSGQATYNEQFF. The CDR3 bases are TGCAGTACATCCGGACAGGCTACCTACAATGAGCAGTTCTTC.

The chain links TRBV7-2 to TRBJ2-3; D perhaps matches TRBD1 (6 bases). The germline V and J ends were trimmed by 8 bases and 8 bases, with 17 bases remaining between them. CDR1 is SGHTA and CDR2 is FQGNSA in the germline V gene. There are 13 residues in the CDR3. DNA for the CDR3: TGTGCCAGCTCGGGCAGGGGCCATGGTACGCAGTATTTT. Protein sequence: CASSGRGHGTQYF.

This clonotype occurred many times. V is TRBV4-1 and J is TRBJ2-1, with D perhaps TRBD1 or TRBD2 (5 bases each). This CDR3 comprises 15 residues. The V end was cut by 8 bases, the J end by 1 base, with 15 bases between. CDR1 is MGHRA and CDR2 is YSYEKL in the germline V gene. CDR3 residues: CASRSPGPSYNEQFF. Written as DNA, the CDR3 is TGCGCCAGCCGGTCACCGGGACCGTCCTACAATGAGCAGTTCTTC.

CDR3 in DNA: TGTGCCGAACAGGGGACTGAAGCTTTCTTT. Its protein is CAEQGTEAFF. The J gene is TRBJ1-1, the V gene TRBV27; 7 bases align to TRBD1. The CDR3 is made up of 10 amino acids. The germline V gene has CDR1 MNHEY and CDR2 SMNVEV (reference sequence). The V segment lost 11 bases and the J segment 5 bases; nucleotides outside the gene matches: 2.

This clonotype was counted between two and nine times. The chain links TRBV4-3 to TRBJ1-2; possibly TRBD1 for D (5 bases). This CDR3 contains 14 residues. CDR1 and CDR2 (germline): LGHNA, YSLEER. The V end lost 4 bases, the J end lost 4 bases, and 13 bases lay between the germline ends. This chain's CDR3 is CASSPWGGGYGYTF. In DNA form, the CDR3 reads TGCGCCAGCAGCCCTTGGGGGGGTGGCTATGGCTACACCTTC.

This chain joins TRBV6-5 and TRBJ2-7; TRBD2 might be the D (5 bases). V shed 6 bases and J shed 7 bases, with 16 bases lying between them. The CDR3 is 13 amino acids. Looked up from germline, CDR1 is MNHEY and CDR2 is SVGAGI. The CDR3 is CASSYNGNGEQYF. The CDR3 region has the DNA TGTGCCAGCAGCTATAACGGGAATGGTGAGCAGTACTTC.

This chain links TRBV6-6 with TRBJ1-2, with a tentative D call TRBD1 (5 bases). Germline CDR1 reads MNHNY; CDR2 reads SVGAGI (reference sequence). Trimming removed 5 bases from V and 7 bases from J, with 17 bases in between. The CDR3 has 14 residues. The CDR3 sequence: CASSLPRGRAGYTF. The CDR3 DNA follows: TGTGCCAGCAGTCTCCCAAGGGGACGTGCTGGCTACACCTTC.

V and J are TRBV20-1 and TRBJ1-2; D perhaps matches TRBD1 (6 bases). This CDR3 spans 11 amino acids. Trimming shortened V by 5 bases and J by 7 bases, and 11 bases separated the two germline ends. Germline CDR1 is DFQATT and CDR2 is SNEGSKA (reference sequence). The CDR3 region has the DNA TGCAGTGCTCCAGGGGTCCGTGGCTACACCTTC. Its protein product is CSAPGVRGYTF.

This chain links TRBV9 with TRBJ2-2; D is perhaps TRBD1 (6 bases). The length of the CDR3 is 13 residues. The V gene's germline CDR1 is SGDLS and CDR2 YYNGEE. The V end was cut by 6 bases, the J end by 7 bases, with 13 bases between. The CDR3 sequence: CASTSGAYGELFF. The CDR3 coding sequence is TGTGCCAGCACCTCAGGGGCATACGGGGAGCTGTTTTTT.

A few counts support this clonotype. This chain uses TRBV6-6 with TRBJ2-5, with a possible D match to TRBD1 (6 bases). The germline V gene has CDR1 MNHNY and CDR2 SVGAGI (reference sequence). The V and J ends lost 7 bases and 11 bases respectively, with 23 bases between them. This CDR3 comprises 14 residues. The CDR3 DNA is TGTGCCAGCACCCGAAGTGCAGGGGATTATGCGCAGTACTTC. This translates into CASTRSAGDYAQYF.

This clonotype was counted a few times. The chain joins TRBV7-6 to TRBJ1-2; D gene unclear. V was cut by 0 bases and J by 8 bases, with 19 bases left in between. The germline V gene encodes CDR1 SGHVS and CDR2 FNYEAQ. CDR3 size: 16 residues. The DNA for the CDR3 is TGTGCCAGCAGCTTAGCCCCGGCCTCGGGTGGCTCCGGCTACACCTTC. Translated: CASSLAPASGGSGYTF.

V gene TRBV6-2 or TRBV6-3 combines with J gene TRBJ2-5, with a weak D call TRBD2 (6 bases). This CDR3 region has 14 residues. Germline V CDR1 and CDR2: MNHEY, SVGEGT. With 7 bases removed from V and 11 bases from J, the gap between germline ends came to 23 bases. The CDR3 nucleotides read TGTGCCAGCACCCCTAGCGCCAACTACAATGAGCAGTACTTC. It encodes CASTPSANYNEQYF.

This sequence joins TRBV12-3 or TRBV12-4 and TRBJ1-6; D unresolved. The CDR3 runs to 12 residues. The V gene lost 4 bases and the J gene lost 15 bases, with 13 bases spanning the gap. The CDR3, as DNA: TGTGCCAGCAGTTACCGGCGCCTCCTCCTCCACTTT. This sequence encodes CASSYRRLLLHF.

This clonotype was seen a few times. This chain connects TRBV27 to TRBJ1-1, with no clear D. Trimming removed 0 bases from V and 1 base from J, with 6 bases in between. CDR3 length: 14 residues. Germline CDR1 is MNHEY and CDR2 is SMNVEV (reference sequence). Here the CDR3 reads CASSLSSGNTEAFF. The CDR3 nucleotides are TGTGCCAGCAGTTTATCGTCAGGGAACACTGAAGCTTTCTTT.

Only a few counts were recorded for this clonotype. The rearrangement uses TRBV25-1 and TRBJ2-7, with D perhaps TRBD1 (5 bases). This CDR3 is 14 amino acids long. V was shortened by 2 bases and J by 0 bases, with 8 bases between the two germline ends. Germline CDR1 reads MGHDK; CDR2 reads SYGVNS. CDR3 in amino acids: CASSEAGISYEQYF. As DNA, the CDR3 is TGTGCCAGCAGTGAAGCAGGGATCTCCTACGAGCAGTACTTC.

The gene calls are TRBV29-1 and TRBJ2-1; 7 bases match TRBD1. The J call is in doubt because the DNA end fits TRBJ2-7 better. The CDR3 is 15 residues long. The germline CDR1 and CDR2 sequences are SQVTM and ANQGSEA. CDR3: CSVAPTGQWANEQYF. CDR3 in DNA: TGCAGCGTTGCCCCTACGGGACAGTGGGCGAATGAGCAGTACTTC.

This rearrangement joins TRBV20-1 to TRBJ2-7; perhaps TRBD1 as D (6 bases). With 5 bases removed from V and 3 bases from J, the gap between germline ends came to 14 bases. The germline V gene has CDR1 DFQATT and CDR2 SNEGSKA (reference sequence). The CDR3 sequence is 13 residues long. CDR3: CSAVRDTDYEQYF. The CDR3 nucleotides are TGCAGTGCTGTCCGGGACACCGACTACGAGCAGTACTTC.

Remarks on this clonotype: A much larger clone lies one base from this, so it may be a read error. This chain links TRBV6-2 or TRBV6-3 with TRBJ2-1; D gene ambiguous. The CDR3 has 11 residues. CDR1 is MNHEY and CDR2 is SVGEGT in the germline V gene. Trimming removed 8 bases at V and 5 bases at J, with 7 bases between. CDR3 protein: CASAGHNEQFF. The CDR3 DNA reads TGTGCCAGCGCCGGTCACAATGAGCAGTTCTTC.

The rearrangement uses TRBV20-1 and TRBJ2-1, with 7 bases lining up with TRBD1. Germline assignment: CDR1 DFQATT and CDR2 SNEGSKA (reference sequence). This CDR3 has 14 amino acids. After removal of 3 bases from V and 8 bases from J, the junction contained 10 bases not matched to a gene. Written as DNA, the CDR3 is TGCAGTGCTAGTCTTTGGCAAGGGGGCCATGAGCAGTTCTTC. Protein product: CSASLWQGGHEQFF.

CDR3 sequence reads: CASSFSEQGGELFF. Here the CDR3 DNA reads TGTGCCAGCAGTTTTTCGGAACAGGGCGGGGAGCTGTTTTTT. The chain employs TRBV12-3 or TRBV12-4 and TRBJ2-2, with TRBD1 as a possible D gene (6 bases). With 3 bases removed from V and 7 bases from J, the gap between germline ends came to 12 bases. CDR3 length equals 14 residues.

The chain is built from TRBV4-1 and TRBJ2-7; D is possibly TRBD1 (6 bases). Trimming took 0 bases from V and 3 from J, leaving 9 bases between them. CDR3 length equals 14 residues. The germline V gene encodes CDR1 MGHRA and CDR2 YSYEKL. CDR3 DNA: TGCGCCAGCAGCCAAGAACCGGACAGCTACGAGCAGTACTTC. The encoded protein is CASSQEPDSYEQYF.